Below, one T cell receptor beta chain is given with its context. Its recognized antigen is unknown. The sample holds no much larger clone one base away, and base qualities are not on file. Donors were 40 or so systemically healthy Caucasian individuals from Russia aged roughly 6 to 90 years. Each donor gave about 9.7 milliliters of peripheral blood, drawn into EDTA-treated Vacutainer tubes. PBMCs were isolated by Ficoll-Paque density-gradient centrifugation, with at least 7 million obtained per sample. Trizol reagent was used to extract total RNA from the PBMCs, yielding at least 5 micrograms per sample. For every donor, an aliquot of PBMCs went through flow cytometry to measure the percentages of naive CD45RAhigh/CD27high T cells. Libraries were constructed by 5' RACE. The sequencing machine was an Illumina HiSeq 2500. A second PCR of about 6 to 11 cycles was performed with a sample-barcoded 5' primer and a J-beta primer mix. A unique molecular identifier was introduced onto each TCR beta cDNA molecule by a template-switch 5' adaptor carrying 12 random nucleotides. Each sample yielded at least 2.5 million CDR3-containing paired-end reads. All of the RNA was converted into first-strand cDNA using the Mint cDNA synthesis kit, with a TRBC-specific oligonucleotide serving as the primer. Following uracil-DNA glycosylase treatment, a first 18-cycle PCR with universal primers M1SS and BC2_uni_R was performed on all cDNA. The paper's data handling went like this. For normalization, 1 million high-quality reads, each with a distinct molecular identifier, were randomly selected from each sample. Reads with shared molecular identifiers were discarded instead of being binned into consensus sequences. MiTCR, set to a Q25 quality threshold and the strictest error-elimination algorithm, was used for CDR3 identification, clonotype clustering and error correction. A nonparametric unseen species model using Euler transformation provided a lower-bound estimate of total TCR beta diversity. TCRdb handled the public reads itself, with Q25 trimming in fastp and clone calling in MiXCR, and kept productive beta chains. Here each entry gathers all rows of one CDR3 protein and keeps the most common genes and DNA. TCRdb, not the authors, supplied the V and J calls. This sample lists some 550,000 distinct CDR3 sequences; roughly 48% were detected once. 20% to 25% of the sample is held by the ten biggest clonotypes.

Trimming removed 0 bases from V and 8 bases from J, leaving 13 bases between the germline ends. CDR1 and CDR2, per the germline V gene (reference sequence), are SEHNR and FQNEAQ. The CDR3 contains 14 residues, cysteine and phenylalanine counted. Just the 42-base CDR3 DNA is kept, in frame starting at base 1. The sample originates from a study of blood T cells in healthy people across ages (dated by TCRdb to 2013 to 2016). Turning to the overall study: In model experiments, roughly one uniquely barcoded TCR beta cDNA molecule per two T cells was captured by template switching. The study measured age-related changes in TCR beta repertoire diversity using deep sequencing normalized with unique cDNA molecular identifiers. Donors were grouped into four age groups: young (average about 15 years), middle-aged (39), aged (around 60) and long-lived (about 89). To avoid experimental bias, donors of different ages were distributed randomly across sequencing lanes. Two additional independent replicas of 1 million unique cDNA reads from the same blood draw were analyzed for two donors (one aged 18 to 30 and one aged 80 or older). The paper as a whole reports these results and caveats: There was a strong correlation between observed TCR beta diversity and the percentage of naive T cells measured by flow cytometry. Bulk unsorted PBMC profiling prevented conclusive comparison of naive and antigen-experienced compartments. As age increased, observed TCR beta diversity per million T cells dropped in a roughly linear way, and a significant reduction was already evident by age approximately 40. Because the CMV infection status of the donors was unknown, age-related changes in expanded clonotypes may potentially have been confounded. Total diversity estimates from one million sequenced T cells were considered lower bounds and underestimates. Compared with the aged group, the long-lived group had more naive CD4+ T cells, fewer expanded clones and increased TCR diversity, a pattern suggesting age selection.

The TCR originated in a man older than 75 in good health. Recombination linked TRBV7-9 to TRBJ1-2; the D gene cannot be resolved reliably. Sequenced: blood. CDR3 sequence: CASSLAQAPSGYTF. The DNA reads TGTGCCAGCAGCTTAGCGCAGGCCCCTAGCGGCTACACCTTC.